A single sample gave rise to the 17 T cell receptor beta chains below, sequenced in a study of T cells in women clearing cervical HPV infection. TCRdb's table, derived via immunoSEQ multiplex PCR, lists solely in-frame clones and lacks some. This table holds roughly 40,000 clones. Sequencing input: blood buffy coat. The receptors were gathered from a woman between 18 and 69 years old with a cervical HPV16 infection that either progressed to CIN3+ or cleared (not recorded which).

A remark on this clone: The sequence runs out 3 residues before the end of the CDR3; the remainder is reconstructed from the germline J gene. The V call is TRBV19, the J call TRBJ1-2, with unresolved D. Germline V lookup: CDR1 LNHDA, CDR2 SQIVND (reference sequence). This CDR3 is 12 amino acids long. The sequenced CDR3 bases are TGTGCCAGTAAGGAGGGTGCAGATACC. Protein product: CASKEGADT. The CDR3 as a whole reads CASKEGADTYTF.

Details on this clone: The read terminates 3 residues ahead of where the CDR3 ends, so the germline J gene completes it. This chain connects TRBV6-2 or TRBV6-3 to TRBJ1-5; TRBD1 might be the D (5 bases). The germline V and J ends were trimmed by 2 bases and 6 bases, with 8 bases remaining between them. The CDR3 has 13 amino acids. The germline CDR1 and CDR2 sequences are MNHEY and SVGEGT. The CDR3 DNA, read in part, is TGTGCCAGCAGTTACAAGGGGTTTCAGCCC. As protein: CASSYKGFQP. The CDR3 reads in full as CASSYKGFQPQHF.

Remarks on this clone: The CDR3 end is not reached by the read, which stops 3 residues before it; the germline J gene fills it in. The chain is built from TRBV12-3 or TRBV12-4 and TRBJ2-7; D possibly corresponds to TRBD2 (5 bases). The CDR3 spans 14 residues. The V gene lost 3 bases and the J gene lost 1 base, with 10 bases spanning the gap. The chain's CDR3 is CASSLERPSYEQYF. The CDR3 bases that were read are TGTGCCAGCAGTTTGGAGCGGCCTTCCTACGAG.

To note about this clone: Read coverage stops 3 residues before the CDR3 terminus; the germline J gene supplies the remainder. The chain combines TRBV19 with TRBJ2-1; 7 nucleotides match TRBD1. V lost 3 bases, J lost 2 bases, and 1 base stayed unmatched. Germline V gene lookup returns CDR1 LNHDA and CDR2 SQIVND (reference sequence). There are 14 residues in the CDR3. CDR3: CASSMGTAYNEQFF. Partial CDR3 DNA: TGTGCCAGTAGTATGGGGACAGCCTACAATGAG.

In the case of this clone: The sequenced fragment ends 3 residues before the CDR3 boundary, so the rest is inferred from the germline J gene. The chain couples TRBV5-1 to TRBJ2-2; unclear D gene. Germline CDR1 SGHRS, CDR2 YFSETQ. The CDR3 covers 15 residues. CDR3 DNA (partial): TGCGCCAGCAGCTTGGCCGACCCCTGGGCCAACGTG. Translation gives CASSLADPWANV. The whole CDR3 region reads CASSLADPWANVLFF.

In regard to this clone: The read ends 3 residues shy of where the CDR3 ends; the end is completed using the germline J gene. The chain has TRBV2 and TRBJ2-1; TRBD2 matches 11 bases. Germline CDR1 and CDR2: SNHLY and FYNNEI. This CDR3 is 14 amino acids long. Unmatched junction bases numbered 3, after V lost 4 bases and J lost 7 bases. The CDR3 protein is CASSATSGRNEQFF. CDR3 DNA, as far as it was read: TGTGCCAGCAGTGCAACTAGCGGGAGAAATGAG.

As concerns this clone: The DNA ends 3 residues before the CDR3 does, and the rest of the CDR3 is filled in from the germline J gene. The chain joins TRBV7-8 to TRBJ2-3; 8 bases agree with TRBD2. Per germline, CDR1 SGHVS and CDR2 FQNEAQ. The CDR3 length is 16 residues. Unmatched junction bases numbered 6, after V lost 2 bases and J lost 2 bases. The CDR3 reads CASSLLGGRPTDTQYF. The DNA read from the CDR3 is TGTGCCAGCAGCTTATTGGGCGGGAGGCCCACAGATACG.

Remarks on this clone: The CDR3 end falls 3 residues outside the read, so it is completed with the germline J gene. The chain combines TRBV11-2 with TRBJ2-3, with 9 bases identical to TRBD2. Germline loops: CDR1 SGHAT, CDR2 FQNNGV. CDR3 length: 14 amino acids. The CDR3 sequence is CASSSLAGRQTQYF. The DNA read from the CDR3 is TGTGCCAGCAGCTCTCTAGCGGGGAGGCAGACG.

A word on this clone: The read finishes 3 residues shy of the CDR3 end, and the germline J gene is used to complete it. The chain links TRBV7-3 to TRBJ1-1; a possible D gene is TRBD1 (5 bases). The CDR3 length is 13 residues. Germline CDR1 SGHTA, CDR2 FQGTGA. Trimming stripped 6 bases from V and 0 bases from J, with 8 bases between. The part of the CDR3 DNA that was read is TGTGCCAGCAGGCAGGGTCTGAACACTGAA. Translated: CASRQGLNTE. The whole CDR3 protein is CASRQGLNTEAFF.

With respect to this clone: From the germline J gene comes the end of the CDR3, since the read stops 3 residues before it. The chain uses TRBV28 and TRBJ2-7; TRBD2 matches 7 bases. The germline V gene has CDR1 MDHEN and CDR2 SYDVKM. Trimming at V came to 3 bases and at J to 3 bases, leaving 20 bases not matched to a gene. CDR3 length equals 19 residues. CDR3 in amino acids: CASSFGEGMSASAFYEQYF. CDR3 bases read: TGTGCCAGCAGTTTTGGGGAGGGAATGTCGGCTAGCGCGTTCTACGAG. Full variable domain (remainder filled in from reference TRBV28 and TRBJ2-7): DVKVTQSSRYLVKRTGEKVFLECVQDMDHENMFWYRQDPGLGLRLIYFSYDVKMKEKGDIPEGYSVSREKKERFSLILESASTNQTSMYLCASSFGEGMSASAFYEQYFGPGTRLTVT.

Notes on this clone: The read is 3 residues too short to cover the CDR3 end, so that end is filled in from the germline J gene. This chain connects TRBV25-1 to TRBJ2-7; perhaps TRBD2 as D (6 bases). The V gene lost 5 bases and the J gene lost 5 bases, with 10 bases spanning the gap. The CDR3 is made up of 12 amino acids. Germline V lookup: CDR1 MGHDK, CDR2 SYGVNS. The CDR3 reads CASSKERDEQYF. The part of the CDR3 DNA that was read is TGTGCCAGCAGTAAAGAGCGGGACGAG.

Details on this clone: The read comes to an end 3 residues before the CDR3 does, leaving the germline J gene to fill in the end. V gene TRBV30 combines with J gene TRBJ1-1; the D gene is possibly TRBD1 (5 bases). The germline CDR1 and CDR2 sequences are GTSNPN and SVGIG (reference sequence). The CDR3 has 15 amino acids. The ends were cut back, 3 bases at V and 1 base at J, with 15 bases in the middle. The CDR3 spells CAWRRVLGENTEAFF. The sequenced part of the CDR3 DNA is TGTGCCTGGAGAAGGGTTCTAGGGGAGAACACTGAA. The whole variable domain, filled in from reference TRBV30 and TRBJ1-1, reads SQTIHQWPATLVQPVGSPLSLECTVEGTSNPNLYWYRQAAGRGLQLLFYSVGIGQISSEVPQNLSASRPQDRQFILSSKKLLLSDSGFYLCAWRRVLGENTEAFFGQGTRLTVV.

Concerning this clone itself: The observed sequence ends 3 residues before the CDR3 terminus, with the missing tail filled in from the germline J gene. The chain carries TRBV7-9 and TRBJ2-5; a weak D match, TRBD2 (6 bases). From germline, CDR1 is SEHNR and CDR2 FQNEAQ (reference sequence). This CDR3 contains 15 residues. V was cut by 8 bases and J by 5 bases, with 21 bases left in between. Here the CDR3 reads CASGRDLAVGETQYF. The CDR3 bases that were read are TGTGCCAGCGGCCGGGATTTAGCGGTAGGGGAGACC.

Turning to this clone: With the read ending 3 residues before the CDR3 end, the germline J gene is used to fill in that end. The chain combines TRBV19 with TRBJ2-2; the match to TRBD1 covers 7 bases. This CDR3 comprises 14 residues. CDR1 LNHDA and CDR2 SQIVND come from the germline V gene (reference sequence). The CDR3 DNA, read in part, is TGTGCCAGTTCGCCGGGACAGCCTAATGAAAAG. Residues: CASSPGQPNEK. The CDR3, in full, reads CASSPGQPNEKLFF. Based on the CDR3 plus reference TRBV19 and TRBJ2-2, the full variable domain is DGGITQSPKYLFRKEGQNVTLSCEQNLNHDAMYWYRQDPGQGLRLIYYSQIVNDFQKGDIAEGYSVSREKKESFPLTVTSAQKNPTAFYLCASSPGQPNEKLFFGEGSRLTVL.

Regarding this clone: The read falls 3 residues short of the CDR3 end, and the missing part is taken from the germline J gene. This chain links TRBV19 with TRBJ1-5, with D tentatively TRBD1 (6 bases). The CDR3 consists of 16 residues. The V gene's germline CDR1 is LNHDA and CDR2 SQIVND (reference sequence). The ends were cut back, 4 bases at V and 4 bases at J, with 17 bases in the middle. The covered CDR3 bases are TGTGCCAGTAGTACAGGAGGGGGAACGGGAAATCAGCCC. It is translated as CASSTGGGTGNQP. The full CDR3 sequence reads CASSTGGGTGNQPQHF.

As to this clone: The read ends 3 residues shy of where the CDR3 ends; the end is completed using the germline J gene. The rearrangement links TRBV5-4 to TRBJ2-5; possibly TRBD1 for D (6 bases). The germline V gene has CDR1 SGHNT and CDR2 YYREEE (reference sequence). V was cut by 4 bases and J by 4 bases, with 14 bases left in between. This CDR3 spans 14 amino acids. CDR3 loop: CASSPTQGSETQYF. CDR3 DNA (partial): TGTGCCAGCAGCCCAACACAGGGTTCAGAGACC.

The CDR3 loop is CASRQRTPWTGELFF. CDR3 DNA, as far as it was read: TGTGCCAGCAGGCAAAGGACTCCGTGGACCGGGGAG. This rearrangement joins TRBV7-8 to TRBJ2-2, with D possibly being TRBD2 (5 bases). The CDR3 end falls 3 residues outside the read, so it is completed with the germline J gene. V lost 6 bases, J lost 5 bases, and 16 bases lay in between. The germline gives CDR1 SGHVS, CDR2 FQNEAQ. This CDR3 comprises 15 residues.